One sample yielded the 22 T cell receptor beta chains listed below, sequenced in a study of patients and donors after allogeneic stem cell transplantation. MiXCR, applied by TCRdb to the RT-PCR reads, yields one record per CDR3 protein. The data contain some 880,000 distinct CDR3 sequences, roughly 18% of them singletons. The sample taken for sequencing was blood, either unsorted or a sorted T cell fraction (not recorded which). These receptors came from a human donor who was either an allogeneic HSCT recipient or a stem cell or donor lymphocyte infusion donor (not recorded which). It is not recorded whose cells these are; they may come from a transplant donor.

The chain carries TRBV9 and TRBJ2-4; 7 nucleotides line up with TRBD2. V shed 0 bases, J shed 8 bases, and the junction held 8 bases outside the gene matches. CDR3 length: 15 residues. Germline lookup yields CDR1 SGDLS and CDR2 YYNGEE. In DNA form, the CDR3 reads TGTGCCAGCAGCGTAGTGGGCGGGGGAGGAGACATTCAGTACTTC. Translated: CASSVVGGGGDIQYF.

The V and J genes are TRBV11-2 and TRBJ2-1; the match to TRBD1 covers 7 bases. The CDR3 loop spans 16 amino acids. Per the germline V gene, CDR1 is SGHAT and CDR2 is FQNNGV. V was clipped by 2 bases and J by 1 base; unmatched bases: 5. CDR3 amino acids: CASSLSTGMSYNEQFF. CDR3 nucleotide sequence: TGTGCCAGCAGCTTATCGACAGGGATGTCCTACAATGAGCAGTTCTTC.

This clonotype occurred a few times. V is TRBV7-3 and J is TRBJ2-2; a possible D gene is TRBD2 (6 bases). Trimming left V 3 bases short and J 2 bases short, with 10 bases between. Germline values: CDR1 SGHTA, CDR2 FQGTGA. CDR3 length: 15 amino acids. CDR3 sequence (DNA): TGTGCCAGCAGCTTTGGGACTTTAAACACCGGGGAGCTGTTTTTT. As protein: CASSFGTLNTGELFF.

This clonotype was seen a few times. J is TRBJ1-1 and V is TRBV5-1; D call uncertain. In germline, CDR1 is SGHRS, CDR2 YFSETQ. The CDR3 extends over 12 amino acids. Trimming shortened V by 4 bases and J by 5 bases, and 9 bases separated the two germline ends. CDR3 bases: TGCGCCAGCAGCGTGAAGGGTACTGAAGCTTTCTTT. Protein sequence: CASSVKGTEAFF.

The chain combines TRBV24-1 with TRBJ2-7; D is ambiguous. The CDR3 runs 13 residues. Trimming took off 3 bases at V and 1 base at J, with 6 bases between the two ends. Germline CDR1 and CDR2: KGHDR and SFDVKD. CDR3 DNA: TGTGCCACCAGTGATCCCCATTCCTACGAGCAGTACTTC. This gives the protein CATSDPHSYEQYF.

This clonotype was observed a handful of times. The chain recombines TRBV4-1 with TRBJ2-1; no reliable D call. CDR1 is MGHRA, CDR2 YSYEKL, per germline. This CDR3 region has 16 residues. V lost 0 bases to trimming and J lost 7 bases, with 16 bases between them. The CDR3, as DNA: TGCGCCAGCAGCCAAGATGCGGTACCTCAAAGGAATGAGCAGTTCTTC. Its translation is CASSQDAVPQRNEQFF.

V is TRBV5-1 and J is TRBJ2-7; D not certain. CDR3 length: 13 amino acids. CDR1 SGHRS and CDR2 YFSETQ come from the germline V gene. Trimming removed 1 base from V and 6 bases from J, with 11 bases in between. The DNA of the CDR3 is TGCGCCAGCAGCTTGTCGCCTCGCTCCGAGCAGTACTTC. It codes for CASSLSPRSEQYF.

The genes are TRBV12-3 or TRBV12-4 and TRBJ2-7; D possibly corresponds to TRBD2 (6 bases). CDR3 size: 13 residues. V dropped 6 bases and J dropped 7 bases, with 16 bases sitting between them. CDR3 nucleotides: TGTGCCAGCAGGGGGGGACTCCTTGGAGAGCAGTACTTC. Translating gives CASRGGLLGEQYF.

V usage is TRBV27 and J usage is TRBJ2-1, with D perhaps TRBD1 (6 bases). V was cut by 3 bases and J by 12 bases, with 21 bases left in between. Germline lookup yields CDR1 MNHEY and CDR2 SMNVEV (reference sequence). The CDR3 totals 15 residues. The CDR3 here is CASSFRQGPRTGQFF. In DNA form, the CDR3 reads TGTGCCAGCAGTTTTCGGCAGGGGCCTAGGACGGGGCAGTTCTTC.

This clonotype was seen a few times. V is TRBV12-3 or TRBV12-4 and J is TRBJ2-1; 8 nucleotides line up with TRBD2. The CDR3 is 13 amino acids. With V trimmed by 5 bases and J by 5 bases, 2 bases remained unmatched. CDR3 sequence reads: CASSRLANNEQFF. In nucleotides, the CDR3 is TGTGCCAGCAGTAGACTAGCGAACAATGAGCAGTTCTTC.

The CDR3 DNA reads TGTGCCAGCAGCGGATACGGTGAGCAGTTCTTC. This sequence encodes CASSGYGEQFF. This chain links TRBV7-8 with TRBJ2-1; D is unclear. Germline V lookup: CDR1 SGHVS, CDR2 FQNEAQ. V dropped 5 bases and J dropped 9 bases, with 8 bases sitting between them. CDR3 size: 11 residues.

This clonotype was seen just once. The CDR3 protein is CASSLEVVRRETQYF. The DNA for the CDR3 is TGTGCCAGCAGCTTGGAAGTCGTAAGAAGAGAGACCCAGTACTTC. The chain is built from TRBV5-6 and TRBJ2-5; D is uncertain. The V gene's germline CDR1 is SGHDT and CDR2 YYEEEE. V was cut by 0 bases and J by 4 bases, with 13 bases left in between. This CDR3 region has 15 residues.

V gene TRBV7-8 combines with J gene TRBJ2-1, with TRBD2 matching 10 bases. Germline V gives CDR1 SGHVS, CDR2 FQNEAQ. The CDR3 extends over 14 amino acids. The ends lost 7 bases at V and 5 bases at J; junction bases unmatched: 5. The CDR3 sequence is CASILAGDNNEQFF. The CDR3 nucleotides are TGTGCCAGCATCCTAGCGGGAGATAACAATGAGCAGTTCTTC.

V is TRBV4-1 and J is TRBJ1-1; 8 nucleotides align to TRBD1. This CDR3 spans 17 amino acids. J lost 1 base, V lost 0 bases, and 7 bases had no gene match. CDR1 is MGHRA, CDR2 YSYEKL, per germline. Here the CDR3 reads CASSQEGTGLSNTEAFF. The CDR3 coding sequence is TGCGCCAGCAGCCAAGAGGGGACAGGCCTTTCGAACACTGAAGCTTTCTTT.

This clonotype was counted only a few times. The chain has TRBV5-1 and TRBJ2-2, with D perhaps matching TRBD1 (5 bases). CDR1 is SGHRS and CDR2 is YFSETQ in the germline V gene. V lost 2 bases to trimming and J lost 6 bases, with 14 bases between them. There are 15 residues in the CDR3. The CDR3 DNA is TGCGCCAGCAGCTTAGGCCCCGAACAGGCCGGGGAGCTGTTTTTT. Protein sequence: CASSLGPEQAGELFF.

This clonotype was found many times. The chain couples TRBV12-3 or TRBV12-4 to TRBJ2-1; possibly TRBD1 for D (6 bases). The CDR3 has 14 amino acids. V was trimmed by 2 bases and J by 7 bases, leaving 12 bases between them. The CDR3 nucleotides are TGTGCCAGCAGTTTAAGGACAGAGGTAAATGAGCAGTTCTTC. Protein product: CASSLRTEVNEQFF.

The CDR3, as DNA: TGTGCCAGCAGCGTAACCGGGACAACGAACACCGGGGAGCTGTTTTTT. Amino acids: CASSVTGTTNTGELFF. The genes are TRBV9 and TRBJ2-2, with TRBD1 as a possible D gene (6 bases). V lost 1 base, J lost 0 bases, and 10 bases lay in between. The germline CDR1 and CDR2 sequences are SGDLS and YYNGEE. The CDR3 has 16 amino acids.

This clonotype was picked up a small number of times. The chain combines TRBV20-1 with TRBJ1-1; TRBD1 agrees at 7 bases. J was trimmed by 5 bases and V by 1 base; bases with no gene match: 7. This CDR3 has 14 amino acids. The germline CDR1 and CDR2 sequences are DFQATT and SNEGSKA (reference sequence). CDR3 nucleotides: TGCAGTGCTAGAGGTCAGGGGGTATGGACTGAAGCTTTCTTT. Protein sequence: CSARGQGVWTEAFF.

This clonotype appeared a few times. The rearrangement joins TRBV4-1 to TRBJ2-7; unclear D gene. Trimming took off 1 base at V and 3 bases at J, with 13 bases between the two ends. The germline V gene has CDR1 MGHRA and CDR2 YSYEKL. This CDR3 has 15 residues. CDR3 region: CASSQAPTENYEQYF. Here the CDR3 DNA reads TGCGCCAGCAGCCAAGCGCCAACAGAGAACTACGAGCAGTACTTC.

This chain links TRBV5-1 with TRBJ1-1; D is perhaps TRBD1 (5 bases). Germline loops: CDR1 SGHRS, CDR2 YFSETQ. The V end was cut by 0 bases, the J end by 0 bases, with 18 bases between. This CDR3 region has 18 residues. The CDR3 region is CASSLAAVSGPLNTEAFF. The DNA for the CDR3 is TGCGCCAGCAGCTTGGCCGCTGTGTCAGGGCCTCTGAACACTGAAGCTTTCTTT.

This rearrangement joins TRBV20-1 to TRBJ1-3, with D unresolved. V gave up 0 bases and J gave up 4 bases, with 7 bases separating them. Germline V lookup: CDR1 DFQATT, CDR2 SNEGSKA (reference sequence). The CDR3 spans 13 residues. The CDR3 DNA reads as TGCAGTGCTAGAGATCCCGCAGGAAACACCATATATTTT. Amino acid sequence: CSARDPAGNTIYF.

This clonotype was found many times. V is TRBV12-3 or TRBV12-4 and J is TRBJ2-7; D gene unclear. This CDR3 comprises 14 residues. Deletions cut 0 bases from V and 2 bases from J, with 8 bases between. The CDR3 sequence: CASSLAGIAYEQYF. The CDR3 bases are TGTGCCAGCAGTTTAGCGGGAATAGCCTACGAGCAGTACTTC.